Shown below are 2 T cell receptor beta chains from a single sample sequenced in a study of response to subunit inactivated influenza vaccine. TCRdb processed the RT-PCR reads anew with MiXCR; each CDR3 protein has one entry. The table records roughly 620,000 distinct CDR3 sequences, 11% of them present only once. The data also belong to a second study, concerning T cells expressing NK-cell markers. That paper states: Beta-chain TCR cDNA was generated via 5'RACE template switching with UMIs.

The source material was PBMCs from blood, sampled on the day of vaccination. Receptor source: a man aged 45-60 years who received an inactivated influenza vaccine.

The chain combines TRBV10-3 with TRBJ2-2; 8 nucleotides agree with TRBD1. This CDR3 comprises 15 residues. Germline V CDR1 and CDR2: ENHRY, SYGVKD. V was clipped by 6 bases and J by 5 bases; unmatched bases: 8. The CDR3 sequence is CAISRDRGETGELFF. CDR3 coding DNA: TGTGCCATCAGCAGAGACAGGGGAGAGACCGGGGAGCTGTTTTTT.

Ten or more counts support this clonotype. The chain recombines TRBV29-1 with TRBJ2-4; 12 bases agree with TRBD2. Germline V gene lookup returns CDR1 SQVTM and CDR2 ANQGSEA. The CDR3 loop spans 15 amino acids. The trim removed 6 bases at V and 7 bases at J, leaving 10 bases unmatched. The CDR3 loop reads CSVAGTSGSRNIQYF. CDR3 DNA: TGCAGCGTGGCCGGGACTAGCGGGTCGAGGAACATTCAGTACTTC. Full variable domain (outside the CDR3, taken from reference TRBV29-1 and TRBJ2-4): SAVISQKPSRDICQRGTSLTIQCQVDSQVTMMFWYRQQPGQSLTLIATANQGSEATYESGFVIDKFPISRPNLTFSTLTVSNMSPEDSSIYLCSVAGTSGSRNIQYFGAGTRLSVL.